Listed below are T cell receptor beta chains from one sample, sequenced in a study of blood T cells in healthy people across ages. Each CDR3 protein gets one entry after TCRdb re-called the 5' RACE reads with MiXCR. The top ten hold approximately 15% of the sample, which has hundreds of thousands of distinct CDR3 sequences, 25% to 35% seen once. Material for sequencing was blood. All receptors derive from a woman over 75 in good health. The CDR3 runs from the conserved cysteine through the conserved F or W. The D gene is left open where the match is weak. Part of the rows lack a size; the others show once, few, many or a class for expanded clones.

v_call	clone_size	j_call	d_call	cdr3_nt	cdr3_aa
TRBV12-3/TRBV12-4	many	TRBJ2-1	NA	TGTGCCAGCAGTCTTCTTTTGGGCCGCGACTACAATGAGCAGTTCTTC	CASSLLLGRDYNEQFF
TRBV7-8	many	TRBJ2-7	TRBD1	TGTGCCAGCAGCCTCCGTCCCACAGGGGGCGCATCCTACGAGCAGTACTTC	CASSLRPTGGASYEQYF
TRBV6-2/TRBV6-3	few	TRBJ1-1	TRBD1	TGTGCCAGCAGCAGGGACAGGGGTTTTAGGAACACTGAAGCTTTCTTT	CASSRDRGFRNTEAFF
TRBV25-1	many	TRBJ1-1	TRBD1	TGTGCCAGCAGTAGGACAGGGTCCACTGAAGCTTTCTTT	CASSRTGSTEAFF
TRBV3-1	NA	TRBJ2-3	TRBD2	TGTGCCAGCAGCCGACTAGCGACGAGCACAGATACGCAGTATTTT	CASSRLATSTDTQYF
TRBV5-5	many	TRBJ2-7	NA	TGTGCCAGCAGCTTGCGACTCACGGTCCCCTACGAGCAGTACTTC	CASSLRLTVPYEQYF
TRBV9	NA	TRBJ1-2	TRBD1	TGTGCCAGCAGCAAAGGGACAGGGGTTCGGTATGGCTACACCTTC	CASSKGTGVRYGYTF
TRBV6-5	few	TRBJ1-5	NA	TGTGCCAGTAAGGCAGGGGTCTTTGAGCCCCAGCATTTT	CASKAGVFEPQHF
TRBV20-1	many	TRBJ2-1	NA	TGCAGTGCTCCCCGACAGGTGTTAGACAATGAGCAGTTCTTC	CSAPRQVLDNEQFF
TRBV25-1	many	TRBJ2-5	NA	TGTGCCAGCAGTGAACTACGTCAGGCGTACCAAGAGACCCAGTACTTC	CASSELRQAYQETQYF
TRBV12-3/TRBV12-4	NA	TRBJ2-5	TRBD2	TGTGCCAACAGCCTGGGGGGGTCAGGTGAGACCCAGTACTTC	CANSLGGSGETQYF
TRBV20-1	NA	TRBJ1-4	TRBD1	TGCAGTGCTAGGTCTGGACAGGTTACTAATGAAAAACTGTTTTTT	CSARSGQVTNEKLFF
TRBV29-1	NA	TRBJ2-3	NA	TGCAGCGTTGAAGATCTTGCAGGCGAGGGGCAGCAGGGTACGCAGTATTTT	CSVEDLAGEGQQGTQYF
TRBV20-1	many	TRBJ2-3	NA	TGCAGTGCTAGAGATTATGGGGGCACAGATACGCAGTATTTT	CSARDYGGTDTQYF
TRBV10-3	NA	TRBJ2-7	TRBD1	TGTGCCATCAGCACCGGGACAGGGAAATCCGAGCAGTACTTC	CAISTGTGKSEQYF
TRBV7-2	NA	TRBJ1-2	TRBD1	TGTGCCGGCAGCTTTACCGGGACAGGTCGTGATGGCTACACCTTC	CAGSFTGTGRDGYTF
TRBV7-9	many	TRBJ1-4	NA	TGTGCCAGCAGCTTAGATCGGACAGTAAATGAAAAACTGTTTTTT	CASSLDRTVNEKLFF
TRBV20-1	NA	TRBJ1-1	NA	TGCAGTGCTAAGACAGTACAGAACACTGAAGCTTTCTTT	CSAKTVQNTEAFF
TRBV6-1	many	TRBJ2-6	NA	TGTGCCAGCCGTGGAGCCCTTCGGAGCTCTGGGGCCAACGTCCTGACTTTC	CASRGALRSSGANVLTF
TRBV2	NA	TRBJ2-2	NA	TGTGCCAGCAGTGTGGTGGGGGCCGGGGAGCTGTTTTTT	CASSVVGAGELFF
TRBV2	once	TRBJ2-5	NA	TGTGCCAGCAGCTTGGAGGCAGGGGAAGAGACCCAGTACTTC	CASSLEAGEETQYF
TRBV6-6	many	TRBJ1-1	TRBD1	TGTGCCAGCAAAGGACAGGGCAGCACTGAAGCTTTCTTT	CASKGQGSTEAFF
TRBV30	many	TRBJ2-1	NA	TGTGCCTGGAGTGTACGAGGATATGAGCAGTTCTTC	CAWSVRGYEQFF
TRBV9	many	TRBJ2-1	TRBD2	TGTGCCAGCAGCGCCGGGGGGGCCCAAAGCGGTGAGCAGTTCTTC	CASSAGGAQSGEQFF
TRBV25-1	NA	TRBJ1-2	NA	TGTGCCAGCAGTGAATATCAGGGTTCTCCCACCTTC	CASSEYQGSPTF
TRBV3-1	NA	TRBJ2-7	TRBD1	TGTGCCAGCAGCCAAGCCCCCAGGGGGCTAGGGGTGCGGTACTTC	CASSQAPRGLGVRYF
TRBV12-3/TRBV12-4	few	TRBJ1-1	TRBD1	TGTGCCAGCAGTTTATCCCGGACAGGGGGCACTGAAGCTTTCTTT	CASSLSRTGGTEAFF
TRBV20-1	NA	TRBJ2-7	NA	TGCAGTGCTAGTGATCCGCGGCCTTCCTACGAGCAGTACTTC	CSASDPRPSYEQYF
TRBV7-2	few	TRBJ1-4	NA	TGTGCCAGCAGTAAGGGCTCTTTAAATGAAAAACTGTTTTTT	CASSKGSLNEKLFF
TRBV6-2/TRBV6-3	many	TRBJ2-6	NA	TGTGCCAGCCAAGGGGGTAGAGGACCTCCTGGGGCCAACGTCCTGACTTTC	CASQGGRGPPGANVLTF
TRBV7-2	NA	TRBJ2-7	NA	TGTGCCAGCAGCTCAGACGGGGGTTCCTACGAGCAGTACTTC	CASSSDGGSYEQYF
TRBV3-1	few	TRBJ2-2	NA	TGTGCCAGCAGCCTTAAGTTGCCCCCTAGTCCGAACACCGGGGAGCTGTTTTTT	CASSLKLPPSPNTGELFF
TRBV5-1	few	TRBJ2-7	TRBD1	TGCGCCAGCAGCCTCCGGACAGGGATTCTTAGCTCCTACAATGAGCAGTACTTC	CASSLRTGILSSYNEQYF
TRBV29-1	NA	TRBJ2-2	NA	TGCAGCGTTGAAGACTCCGGGGGACCCACCGGGGAGCTGTTTTTT	CSVEDSGGPTGELFF
TRBV6-4	many	TRBJ2-1	TRBD2	TGTGCCAGCAGACGGACTAGCGGGGGTTCGCCCGATGAGCAGTTCTTC	CASRRTSGGSPDEQFF
TRBV6-2/TRBV6-3	many	TRBJ1-5	TRBD1	TGTGCCAGCAGCCTTTTACCGACAGGGCACAATCAGCCCCAGCATTTT	CASSLLPTGHNQPQHF
TRBV7-9	NA	TRBJ2-1	TRBD2	TGTGCCAGCAGCTTTCCTAGCGGGAGAGGGAATGAGCAGTTCTTC	CASSFPSGRGNEQFF
TRBV7-9	many	TRBJ2-7	TRBD2	TGTGCCAGCAGCTTCGGGACTAGCGGGGGGTACGAGCAGTACTTC	CASSFGTSGGYEQYF
TRBV9	few	TRBJ1-6	NA	TGTGCCAGCAGCGCAACAGGGAGCCCCTCTTATAATTCACCCCTCCACTTT	CASSATGSPSYNSPLHF
TRBV7-2	NA	TRBJ2-3	TRBD2	TGCGCCAGCAGCCCCCCGGGAGTAGCGGGAGTTTTGGATACGCAGTATTTT	CASSPPGVAGVLDTQYF
TRBV9	many	TRBJ2-1	NA	TGTGCCAGCAGCCCCCTCCGCTCCGGCTACAATGAGCAGTTCTTC	CASSPLRSGYNEQFF
TRBV5-4	NA	TRBJ2-1	NA	TGTGCCAGCAACAAGACGGGGGACAATGAGCAGTTCTTC	CASNKTGDNEQFF
TRBV20-1	many	TRBJ2-4	NA	TGCAGTGCTACTACAGGGTTGGGCAAAAACATTCAGTACTTC	CSATTGLGKNIQYF
TRBV29-1	many	TRBJ1-2	NA	TGCAGCGTCGAACAGGGAGACTATGGCTACACCTTC	CSVEQGDYGYTF
TRBV7-4	NA	TRBJ2-5	TRBD2	TGTGCCAGCAGCACCCAACTTCACATAACTAGCGGCAACAGCCTAGAGACCCAGTACTTC	CASSTQLHITSGNSLETQYF
TRBV20-1	many	TRBJ1-2	TRBD1	TGCAGTGCTATGGAGGGGGCGAATATTTATGGCTACACCTTC	CSAMEGANIYGYTF
TRBV5-1	few	TRBJ1-4	TRBD1	TGCGCCAGCAGCTTGGGACAGGGGCGAAGAAATGAAAAACTGTTTTTT	CASSLGQGRRNEKLFF
TRBV12-3/TRBV12-4	many	TRBJ2-4	TRBD1	TGTGCCAGCAGCCCGACAGGGGAAATCAAAAACATTCAGTACTTC	CASSPTGEIKNIQYF
TRBV2	few	TRBJ2-2	NA	TGTGCCAGCAGTGAGCAGGCAGGGGCTGGCGGGGAGCTGTTTTTT	CASSEQAGAGGELFF
TRBV5-4	NA	TRBJ2-3	NA	TGTGCCAGCAGCTCCCCGGGCAGACACACAGATACGCAGTATTTT	CASSSPGRHTDTQYF
TRBV20-1	many	TRBJ1-4	NA	TGCAGTGCTACAGGGCTAACTAATGAAAAACTGTTTTTT	CSATGLTNEKLFF
TRBV5-1	NA	TRBJ2-5	TRBD1	TGCGCCAGCAGCCCTAGAGCCGGGACAGGTTCCCATGAGCAGTACTTC	CASSPRAGTGSHEQYF
TRBV2	NA	TRBJ2-5	NA	TGTGCCAGCAATATACAGGGTTCCCAAGAGACCCAGTACTTC	CASNIQGSQETQYF
TRBV20-1	NA	TRBJ2-2	TRBD1	TGCAGTGCTACACAGGGGGCATCCGGGGAGCTGTTTTTT	CSATQGASGELFF
TRBV5-6	few	TRBJ1-2	TRBD1	TGTGCCAGCAGCTCGCTCCCGGGACAGTATGGCTACACCTTC	CASSSLPGQYGYTF
TRBV12-3/TRBV12-4	NA	TRBJ1-2	TRBD1	TGTGCCAGCAGTTTCCGACAGGGGGCCCGTGGCTACACCTTC	CASSFRQGARGYTF
TRBV5-1	few	TRBJ2-2	NA	TGCGCCAGCGAGGCGACAGGAGGCCACACCGGGGAGCTGTTTTTT	CASEATGGHTGELFF
TRBV4-2	many	TRBJ2-1	TRBD2	TGTGCCAGCAGCCAAGAGGCTCTAGCGGTCTCCTACAATGAGCAGTTCTTC	CASSQEALAVSYNEQFF